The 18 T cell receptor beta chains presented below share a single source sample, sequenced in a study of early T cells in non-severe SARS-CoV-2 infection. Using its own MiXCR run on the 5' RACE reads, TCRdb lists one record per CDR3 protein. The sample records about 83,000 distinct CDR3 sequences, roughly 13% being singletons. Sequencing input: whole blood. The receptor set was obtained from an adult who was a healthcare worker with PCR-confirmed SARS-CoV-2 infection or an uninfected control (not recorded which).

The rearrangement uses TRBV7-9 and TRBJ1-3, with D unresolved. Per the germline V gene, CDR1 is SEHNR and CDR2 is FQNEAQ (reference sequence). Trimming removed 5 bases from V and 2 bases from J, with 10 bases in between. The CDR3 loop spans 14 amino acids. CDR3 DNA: TGTGCCAGCAGCAGGACTGCTACTGGAAACACCATATATTTT. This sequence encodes CASSRTATGNTIYF.

The CDR3 here is CASSSQGQTNTGELFF. In DNA, the CDR3 is TGTGCCAGCAGCTCACAGGGACAGACGAACACCGGGGAGCTGTTTTTT. The chain is built from TRBV7-2 and TRBJ2-2; 7 nucleotides match TRBD1. V shed 4 bases and J 0 bases; nucleotides not matched to a gene: 5. This CDR3 spans 16 amino acids. The germline V gene has CDR1 SGHTA and CDR2 FQGNSA.

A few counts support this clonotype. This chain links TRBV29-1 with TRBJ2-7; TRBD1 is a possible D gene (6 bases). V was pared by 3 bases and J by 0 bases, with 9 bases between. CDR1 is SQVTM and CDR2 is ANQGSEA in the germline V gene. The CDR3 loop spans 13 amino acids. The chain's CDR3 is CSVENRVSYEQYF. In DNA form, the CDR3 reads TGCAGCGTTGAGAACAGGGTCTCCTACGAGCAGTACTTC.

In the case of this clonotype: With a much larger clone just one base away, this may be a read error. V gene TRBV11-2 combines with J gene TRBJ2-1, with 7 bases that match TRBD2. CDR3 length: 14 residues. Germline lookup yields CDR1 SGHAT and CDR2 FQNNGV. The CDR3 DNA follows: TGTGCCGGCAGCTTGACTAGCCCCTACAATGAGCAGTTCTTC. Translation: CAGSLTSPYNEQFF.

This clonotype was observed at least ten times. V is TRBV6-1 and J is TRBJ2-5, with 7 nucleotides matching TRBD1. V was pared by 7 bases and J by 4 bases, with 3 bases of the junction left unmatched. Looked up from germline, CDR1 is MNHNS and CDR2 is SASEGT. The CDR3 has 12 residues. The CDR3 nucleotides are TGTGCCAGCATCAGGGGGAGAGAGACCCAGTACTTC. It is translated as CASIRGRETQYF.

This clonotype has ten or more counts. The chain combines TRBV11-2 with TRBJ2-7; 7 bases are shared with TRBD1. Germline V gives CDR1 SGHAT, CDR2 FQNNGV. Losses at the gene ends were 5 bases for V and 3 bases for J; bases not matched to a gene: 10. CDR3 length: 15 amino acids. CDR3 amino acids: CASSRGQADVYEQYF. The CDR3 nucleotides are TGTGCCAGCAGCCGTGGACAGGCGGATGTCTACGAGCAGTACTTC. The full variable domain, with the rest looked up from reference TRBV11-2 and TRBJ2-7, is EAGVAQSPRYKIIEKRQSVAFWCNPISGHATLYWYQQILGQGPKLLIQFQNNGVVDDSQLPKDRFSAERLKGVDSTLKIQPAKLEDSAVYLCASSRGQADVYEQYFGPGTRLTVT.

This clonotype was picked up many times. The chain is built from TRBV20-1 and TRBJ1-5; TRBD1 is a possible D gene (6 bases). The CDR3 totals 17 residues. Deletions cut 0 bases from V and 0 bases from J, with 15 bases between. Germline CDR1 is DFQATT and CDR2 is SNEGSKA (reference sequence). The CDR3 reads CSAREYRASYSNQPQHF. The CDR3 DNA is TGCAGTGCTAGAGAATACAGGGCGAGCTATAGCAATCAGCCCCAGCATTTT.

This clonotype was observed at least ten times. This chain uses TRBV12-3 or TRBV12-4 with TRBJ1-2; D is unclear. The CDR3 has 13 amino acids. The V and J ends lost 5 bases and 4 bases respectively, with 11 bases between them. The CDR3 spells CASSPEDSYGYTF. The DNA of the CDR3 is TGTGCCAGCAGTCCAGAGGATTCCTATGGCTACACCTTC.

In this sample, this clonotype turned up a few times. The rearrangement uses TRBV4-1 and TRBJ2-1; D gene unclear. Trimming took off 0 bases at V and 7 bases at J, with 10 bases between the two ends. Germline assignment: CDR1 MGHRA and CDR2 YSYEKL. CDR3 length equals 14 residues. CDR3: CASSQDEVRNEQFF. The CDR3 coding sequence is TGCGCCAGCAGCCAAGACGAGGTCAGGAATGAGCAGTTCTTC.

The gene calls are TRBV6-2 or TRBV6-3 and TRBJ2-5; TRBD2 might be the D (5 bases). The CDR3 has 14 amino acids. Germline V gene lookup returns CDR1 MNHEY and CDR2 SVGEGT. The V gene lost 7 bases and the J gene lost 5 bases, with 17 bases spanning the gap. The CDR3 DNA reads TGTGCCAGCAACTCTTTCGCGGGTCCCGAGACCCAGTACTTC. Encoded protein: CASNSFAGPETQYF.

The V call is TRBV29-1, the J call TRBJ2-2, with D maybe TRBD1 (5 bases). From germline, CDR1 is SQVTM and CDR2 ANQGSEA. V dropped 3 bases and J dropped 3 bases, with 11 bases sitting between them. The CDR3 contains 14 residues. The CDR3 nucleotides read TGCAGCGTTGAGGTTTGGGGCCACACCGGGGAGCTGTTTTTT. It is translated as CSVEVWGHTGELFF.

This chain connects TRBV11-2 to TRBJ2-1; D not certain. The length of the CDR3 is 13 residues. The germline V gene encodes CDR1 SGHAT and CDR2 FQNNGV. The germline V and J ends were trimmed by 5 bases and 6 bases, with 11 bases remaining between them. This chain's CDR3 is CASSPPPPNEQFF. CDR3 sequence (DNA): TGTGCCAGCAGCCCACCTCCCCCCAATGAGCAGTTCTTC. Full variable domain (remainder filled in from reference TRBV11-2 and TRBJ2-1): EAGVAQSPRYKIIEKRQSVAFWCNPISGHATLYWYQQILGQGPKLLIQFQNNGVVDDSQLPKDRFSAERLKGVDSTLKIQPAKLEDSAVYLCASSPPPPNEQFFGPGTRLTVL.

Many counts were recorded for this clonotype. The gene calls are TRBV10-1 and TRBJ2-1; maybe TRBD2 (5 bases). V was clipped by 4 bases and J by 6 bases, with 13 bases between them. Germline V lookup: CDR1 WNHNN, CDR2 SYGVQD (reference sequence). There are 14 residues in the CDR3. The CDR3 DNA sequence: TGCGCCAGCAGTGCGGGAAGGCAACTCAATGAGCAGTTCTTC. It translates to CASSAGRQLNEQFF.

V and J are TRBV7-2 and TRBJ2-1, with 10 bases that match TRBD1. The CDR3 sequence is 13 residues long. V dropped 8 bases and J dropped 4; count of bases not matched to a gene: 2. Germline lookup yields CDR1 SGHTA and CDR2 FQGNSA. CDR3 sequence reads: CASDRGRYNEQFF. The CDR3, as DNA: TGTGCCAGCGACAGGGGGCGGTACAATGAGCAGTTCTTC.

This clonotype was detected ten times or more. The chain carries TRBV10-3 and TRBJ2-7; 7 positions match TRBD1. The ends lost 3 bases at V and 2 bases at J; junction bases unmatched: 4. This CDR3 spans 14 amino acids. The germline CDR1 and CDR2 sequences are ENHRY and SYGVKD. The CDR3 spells CAISDRDRTYEQYF. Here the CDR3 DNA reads TGTGCCATCAGTGACCGGGACAGAACCTACGAGCAGTACTTC.

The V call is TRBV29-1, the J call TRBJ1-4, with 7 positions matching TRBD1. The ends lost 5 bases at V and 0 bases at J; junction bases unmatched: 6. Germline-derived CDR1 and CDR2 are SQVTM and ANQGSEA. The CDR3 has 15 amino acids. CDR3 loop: CSVRWQGATNEKLFF. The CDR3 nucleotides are TGCAGCGTTCGTTGGCAGGGGGCAACTAATGAAAAACTGTTTTTT.

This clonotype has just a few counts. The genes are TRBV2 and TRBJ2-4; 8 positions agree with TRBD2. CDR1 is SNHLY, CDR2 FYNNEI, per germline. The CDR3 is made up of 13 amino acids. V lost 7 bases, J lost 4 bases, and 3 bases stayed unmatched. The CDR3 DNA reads TGTGCCAGCACCGAGCGGGGGAAAAACATTCAGTACTTC. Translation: CASTERGKNIQYF.

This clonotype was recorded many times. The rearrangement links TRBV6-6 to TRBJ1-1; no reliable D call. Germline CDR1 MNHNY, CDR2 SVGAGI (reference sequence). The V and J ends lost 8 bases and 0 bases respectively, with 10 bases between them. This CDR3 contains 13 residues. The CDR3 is CASRGTLNTEAFF. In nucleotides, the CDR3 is TGTGCCAGCCGTGGTACGTTGAACACTGAAGCTTTCTTT.